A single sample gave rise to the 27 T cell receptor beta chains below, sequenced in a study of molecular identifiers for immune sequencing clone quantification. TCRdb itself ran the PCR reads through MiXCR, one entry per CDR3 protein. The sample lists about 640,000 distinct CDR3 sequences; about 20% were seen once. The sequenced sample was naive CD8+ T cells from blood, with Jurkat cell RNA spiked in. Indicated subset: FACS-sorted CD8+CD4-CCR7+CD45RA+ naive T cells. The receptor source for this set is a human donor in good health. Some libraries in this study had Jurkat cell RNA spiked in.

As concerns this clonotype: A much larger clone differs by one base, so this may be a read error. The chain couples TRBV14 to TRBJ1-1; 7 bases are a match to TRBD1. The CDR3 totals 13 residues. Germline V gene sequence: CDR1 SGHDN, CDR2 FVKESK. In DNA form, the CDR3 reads TGTGCCTGCAGCCAAGATGCGACAGGGAGGTCTTTCTTT. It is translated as CACSQDATGRSFF.

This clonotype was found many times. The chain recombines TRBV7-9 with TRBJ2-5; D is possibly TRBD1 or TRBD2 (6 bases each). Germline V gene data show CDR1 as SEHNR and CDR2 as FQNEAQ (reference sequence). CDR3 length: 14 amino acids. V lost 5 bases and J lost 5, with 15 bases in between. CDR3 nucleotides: TGTGCCAGCAGCAGGACTACAGGGAGCGAGACCCAGTACTTC. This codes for CASSRTTGSETQYF.

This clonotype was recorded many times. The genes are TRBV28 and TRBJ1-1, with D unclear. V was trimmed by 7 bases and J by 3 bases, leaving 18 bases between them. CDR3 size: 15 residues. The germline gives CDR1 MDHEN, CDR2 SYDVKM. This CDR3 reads CASTHYVHSDTEAFF. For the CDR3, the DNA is TGTGCCAGCACCCATTATGTACATTCGGACACTGAAGCTTTCTTT. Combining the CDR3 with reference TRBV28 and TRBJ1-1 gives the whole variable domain DVKVTQSSRYLVKRTGEKVFLECVQDMDHENMFWYRQDPGLGLRLIYFSYDVKMKEKGDIPEGYSVSREKKERFSLILESASTNQTSMYLCASTHYVHSDTEAFFGQGTRLTVV.

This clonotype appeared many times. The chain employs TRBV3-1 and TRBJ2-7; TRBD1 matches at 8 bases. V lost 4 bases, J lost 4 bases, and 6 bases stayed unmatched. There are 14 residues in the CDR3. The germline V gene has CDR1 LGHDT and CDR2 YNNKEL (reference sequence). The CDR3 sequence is CASSPTGVGYEQYF. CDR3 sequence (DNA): TGTGCCAGCAGCCCGACAGGGGTTGGTTACGAGCAGTACTTC.

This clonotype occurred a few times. DNA for the CDR3: TGCAGTGCTGTCCCGTATGGTGTTGGGGACAATGAGCAGTTCTTC. As protein: CSAVPYGVGDNEQFF. The chain has TRBV20-1 and TRBJ2-1; no reliable D call. Germline assignment: CDR1 DFQATT and CDR2 SNEGSKA (reference sequence). The V and J ends lost 5 bases and 5 bases respectively, with 19 bases between them. The CDR3 contains 15 residues.

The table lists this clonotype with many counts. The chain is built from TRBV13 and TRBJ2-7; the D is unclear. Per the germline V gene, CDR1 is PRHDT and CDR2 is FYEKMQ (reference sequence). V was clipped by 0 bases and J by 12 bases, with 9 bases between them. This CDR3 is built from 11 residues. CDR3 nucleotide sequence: TGTGCCAGCAGCTTAGGCTTAGGTCTGTACTTC. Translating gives CASSLGLGLYF.

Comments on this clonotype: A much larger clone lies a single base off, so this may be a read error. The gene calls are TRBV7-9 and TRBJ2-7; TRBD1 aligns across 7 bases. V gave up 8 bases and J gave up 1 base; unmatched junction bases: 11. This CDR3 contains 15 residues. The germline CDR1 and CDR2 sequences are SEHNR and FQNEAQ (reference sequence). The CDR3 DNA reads TGTGCCAGCGGCCGAGACAGGGACCTTTCCTACGAGCAGTACTTC. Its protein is CASGRDRDLSYEQYF.

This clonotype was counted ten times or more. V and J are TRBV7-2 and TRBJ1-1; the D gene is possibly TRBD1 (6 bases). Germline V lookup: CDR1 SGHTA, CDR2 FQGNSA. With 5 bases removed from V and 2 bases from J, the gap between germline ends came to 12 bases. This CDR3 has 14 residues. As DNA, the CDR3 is TGTGCCAGCAGCCCTGGGACACCAAACACTGAAGCTTTCTTT. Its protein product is CASSPGTPNTEAFF.

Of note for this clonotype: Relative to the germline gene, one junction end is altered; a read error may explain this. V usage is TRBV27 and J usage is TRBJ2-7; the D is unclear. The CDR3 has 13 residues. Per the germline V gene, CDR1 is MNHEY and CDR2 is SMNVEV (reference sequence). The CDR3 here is CAGSLGSYYEQYF. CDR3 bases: TGTGCCGGCAGTTTGGGCAGTTACTACGAGCAGTACTTC.

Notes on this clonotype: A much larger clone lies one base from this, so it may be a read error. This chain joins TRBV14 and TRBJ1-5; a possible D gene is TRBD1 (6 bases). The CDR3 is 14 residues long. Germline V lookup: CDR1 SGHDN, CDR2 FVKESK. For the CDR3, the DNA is TGTGCCGGCAGCGAGAGGGGGTCCAATCAGCCCCAGCATTTT. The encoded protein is CAGSERGSNQPQHF.

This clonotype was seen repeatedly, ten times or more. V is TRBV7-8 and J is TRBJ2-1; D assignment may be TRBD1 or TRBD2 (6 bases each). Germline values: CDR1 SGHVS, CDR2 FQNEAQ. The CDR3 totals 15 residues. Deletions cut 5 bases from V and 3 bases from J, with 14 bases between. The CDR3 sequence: CASSPSGALYNEQFF. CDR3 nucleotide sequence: TGTGCCAGCAGCCCCTCGGGGGCCCTCTACAATGAGCAGTTCTTC.

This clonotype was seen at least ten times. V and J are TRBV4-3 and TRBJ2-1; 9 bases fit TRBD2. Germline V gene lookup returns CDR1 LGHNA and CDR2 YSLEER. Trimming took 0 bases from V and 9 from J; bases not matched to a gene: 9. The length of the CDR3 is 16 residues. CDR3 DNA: TGCGCCAGCAGCCAAGAAAGGATAGCGGGGGAACTTGAGCAGTTCTTC. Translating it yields CASSQERIAGELEQFF.

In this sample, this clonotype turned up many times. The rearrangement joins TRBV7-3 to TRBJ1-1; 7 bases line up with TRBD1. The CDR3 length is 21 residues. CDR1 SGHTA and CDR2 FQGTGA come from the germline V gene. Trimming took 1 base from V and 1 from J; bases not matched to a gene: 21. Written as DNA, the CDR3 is TGTGCCAGCAGCTTAAAACCCTTCGGGAATCCTCTGACAGGGAAGAACACTGAAGCTTTCTTT. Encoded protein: CASSLKPFGNPLTGKNTEAFF.

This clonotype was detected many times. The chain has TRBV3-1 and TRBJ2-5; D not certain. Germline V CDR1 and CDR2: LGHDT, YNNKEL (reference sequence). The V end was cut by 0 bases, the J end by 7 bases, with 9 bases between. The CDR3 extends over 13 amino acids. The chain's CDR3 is CASSQETPGTQYF. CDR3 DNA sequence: TGTGCCAGCAGCCAAGAAACCCCCGGGACCCAGTACTTC.

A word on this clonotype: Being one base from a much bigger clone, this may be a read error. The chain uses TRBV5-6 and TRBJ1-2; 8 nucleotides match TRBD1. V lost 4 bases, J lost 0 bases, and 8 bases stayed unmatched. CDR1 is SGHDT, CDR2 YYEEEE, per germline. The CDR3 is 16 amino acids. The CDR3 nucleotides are TGTGCCAGCAGCCCCGGGACAGGCGCAACTAACTATGGCTACACCTTC. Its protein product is CASSPGTGATNYGYTF.

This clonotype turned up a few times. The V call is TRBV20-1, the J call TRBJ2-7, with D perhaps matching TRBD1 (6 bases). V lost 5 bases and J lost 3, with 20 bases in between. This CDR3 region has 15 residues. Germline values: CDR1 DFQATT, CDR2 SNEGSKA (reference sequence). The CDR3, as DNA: TGCAGTGCTGCCGGGACAACCGGGACCCACTACGAGCAGTACTTC. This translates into CSAAGTTGTHYEQYF.

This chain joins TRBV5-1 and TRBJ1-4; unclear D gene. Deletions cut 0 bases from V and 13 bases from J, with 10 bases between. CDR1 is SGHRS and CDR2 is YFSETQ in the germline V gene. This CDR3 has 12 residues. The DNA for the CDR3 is TGCGCCAGCAGCTTGGGAGGAGATGGACTGTTTTTT. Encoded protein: CASSLGGDGLFF.

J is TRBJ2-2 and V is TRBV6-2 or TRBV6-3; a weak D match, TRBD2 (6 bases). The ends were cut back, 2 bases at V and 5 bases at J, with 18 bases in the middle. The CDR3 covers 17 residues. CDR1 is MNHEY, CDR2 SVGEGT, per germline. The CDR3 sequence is CASSYAPGVAGTGELFF. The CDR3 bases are TGTGCCAGCAGTTACGCCCCGGGTGTGGCGGGGACCGGGGAGCTGTTTTTT.

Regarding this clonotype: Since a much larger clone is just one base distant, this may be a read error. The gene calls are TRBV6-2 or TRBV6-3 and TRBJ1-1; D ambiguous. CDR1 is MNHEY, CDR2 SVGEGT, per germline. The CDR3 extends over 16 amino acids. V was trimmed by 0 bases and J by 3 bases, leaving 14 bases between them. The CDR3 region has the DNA TGTGCCAGCAGTTACTCCACAAGGAGGTTGGACACTGAAGCTTTCTTT. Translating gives CASSYSTRRLDTEAFF.

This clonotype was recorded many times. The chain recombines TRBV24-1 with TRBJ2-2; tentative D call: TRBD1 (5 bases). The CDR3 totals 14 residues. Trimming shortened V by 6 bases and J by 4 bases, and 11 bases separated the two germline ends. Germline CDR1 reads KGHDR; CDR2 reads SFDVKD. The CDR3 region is CATSSYRSTGELFF. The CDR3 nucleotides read TGTGCCACCAGTAGTTACAGGAGCACCGGGGAGCTGTTTTTT.

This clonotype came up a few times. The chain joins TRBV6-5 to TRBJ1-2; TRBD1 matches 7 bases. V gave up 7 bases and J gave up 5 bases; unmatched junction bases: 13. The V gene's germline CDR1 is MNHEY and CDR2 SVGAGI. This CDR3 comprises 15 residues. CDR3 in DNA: TGTGCCAGCAAGTGGGGACAAGGGGGCCTTTATGGCTACACCTTC. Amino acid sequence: CASKWGQGGLYGYTF.

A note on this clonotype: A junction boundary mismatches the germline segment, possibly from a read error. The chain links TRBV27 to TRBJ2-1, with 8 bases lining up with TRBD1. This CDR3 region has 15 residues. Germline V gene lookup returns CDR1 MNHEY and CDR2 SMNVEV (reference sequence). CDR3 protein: CASSLTGGPYNEQVF. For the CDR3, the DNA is TGTGCCAGCAGCTTAACAGGGGGGCCCTACAATGAGCAGGTCTTC.

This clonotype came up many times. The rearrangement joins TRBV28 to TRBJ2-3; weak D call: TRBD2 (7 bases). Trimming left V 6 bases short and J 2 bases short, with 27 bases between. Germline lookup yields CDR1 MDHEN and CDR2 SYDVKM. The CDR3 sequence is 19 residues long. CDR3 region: CASSNLGGGQDRFTDTQYF. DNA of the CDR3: TGTGCCAGCAGCAATCTGGGGGGAGGGCAGGACAGATTCACAGATACGCAGTATTTT. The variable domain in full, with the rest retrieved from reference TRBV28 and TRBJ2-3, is DVKVTQSSRYLVKRTGEKVFLECVQDMDHENMFWYRQDPGLGLRLIYFSYDVKMKEKGDIPEGYSVSREKKERFSLILESASTNQTSMYLCASSNLGGGQDRFTDTQYFGPGTRLTVL.

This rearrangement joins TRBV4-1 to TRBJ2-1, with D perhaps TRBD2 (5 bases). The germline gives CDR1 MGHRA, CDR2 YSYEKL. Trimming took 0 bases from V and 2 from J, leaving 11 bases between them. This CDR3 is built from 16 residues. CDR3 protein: CASSQEGGFAYNEQFF. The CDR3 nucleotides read TGCGCCAGCAGCCAAGAAGGCGGGTTTGCCTACAATGAGCAGTTCTTC.

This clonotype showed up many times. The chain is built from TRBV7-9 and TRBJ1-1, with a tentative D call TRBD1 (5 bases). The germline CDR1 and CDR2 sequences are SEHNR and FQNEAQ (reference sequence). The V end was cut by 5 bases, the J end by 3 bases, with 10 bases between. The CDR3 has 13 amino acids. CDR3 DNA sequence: TGTGCCAGCAGCCCCCGGGACTACACTGAAGCTTTCTTT. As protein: CASSPRDYTEAFF.

In nucleotides, the CDR3 is TGTGCCAGCAGTTTAACCGGGACAGGATATTACGAGCAGTACTTC. Its protein product is CASSLTGTGYYEQYF. J is TRBJ2-7 and V is TRBV27, with TRBD1 identical over 8 bases. The germline V gene encodes CDR1 MNHEY and CDR2 SMNVEV (reference sequence). This CDR3 is built from 15 residues. V lost 2 bases, J lost 4 bases, and 7 bases stayed unmatched.

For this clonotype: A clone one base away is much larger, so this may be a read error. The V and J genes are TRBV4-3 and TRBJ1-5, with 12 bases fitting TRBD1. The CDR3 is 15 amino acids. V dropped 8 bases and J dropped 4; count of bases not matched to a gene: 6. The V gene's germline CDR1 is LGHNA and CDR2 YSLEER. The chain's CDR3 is CASGLGQGANQPQHF. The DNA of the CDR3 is TGCGCCAGCGGCCTGGGACAGGGGGCGAATCAGCCCCAGCATTTT.